This record covers a single T cell receptor (beta chain). Antigen: not known. Sequenced by immunoSEQ multiplex PCR; TCRdb stores in-frame clones only, minus some. The table lists tens of thousands of clones, around 81% of them singletons. The CDR3 is 13 residues long. V lost 2 bases and J 2 bases, leaving 9 bases between the germline ends. Germline V gene lookup returns CDR1 GTSNPN and CDR2 SVGIG (reference sequence). These data are taken from a study of OX40 agonist ivuxolimab in advanced cancers. Study conclusions and caveats: Certain nonresponding patients likewise had low normalized T-cell clonal expansion.

The receptor comes from an adult with an advanced solid tumor such as melanoma, head and neck, liver or kidney cancer. The sample consisted of CD4+ or CD8+ T cells sorted from blood, taken in a trial of the OX40 agonist ivuxolimab. The rearrangement uses TRBV30 and TRBJ1-2; D perhaps matches TRBD1 (6 bases). The CDR3, as DNA: TGTGCCTGGAGTCCAACAGGGAACTATGGCTACACCTTC. Translation gives CAWSPTGNYGYTF.